This passage covers 9 T cell receptor beta chains from one sample sequenced in a study of cytomegalovirus exposure and HLA in healthy donors (dated by TCRdb to 2015 to 2018). Library method: the immunoSEQ multiplex PCR assay. For the multiplex PCR, a mixture combining 60 forward primers for TCR Vbeta segments and 13 reverse primers for TCR Jbeta segments was used. TCRdb retrieved this table from immuneACCESS and kept in-frame rearrangements only. Not all clones are present; in checked studies, unresolved V genes account for under half, and no reason is known for the remainder. The sample includes 200,000 to 250,000 clones, with roughly four fifths observed a single time. Jointly, the top ten make up less than 8.5% of the sample. Sequencing used PBMCs. The receptor source for this set is a woman aged 55-70 years in good health and CMV-seropositive.

V is TRBV27 and J is TRBJ2-2; D not certain. Trimming stripped 3 bases from V and 7 bases from J, with 3 bases between. The length of the CDR3 is 11 residues. The germline V gene encodes CDR1 MNHEY and CDR2 SMNVEV (reference sequence). The CDR3 loop is CASSFLGELFF. The CDR3 coding sequence is TGTGCCAGCAGTTTCCTCGGGGAGCTGTTTTTT.

A few counts support this clone. Here the CDR3 DNA reads TGCGCCAGCAGCTTCCAGGCCTGGGGCTACACCTTC. Translated: CASSFQAWGYTF. The chain recombines TRBV5-1 with TRBJ1-2; no firm D call. V lost 2 bases and J lost 8, with 10 bases in between. Germline V gene data show CDR1 as SGHRS and CDR2 as YFSETQ. The length of the CDR3 is 12 residues. Full variable domain (outside the CDR3, taken from reference TRBV5-1 and TRBJ1-2): KAGVTQTPRYLIKTRGQQVTLSCSPISGHRSVSWYQQTPGQGLQFLFEYFSETQRNKGNFPGRFSGRQFSNSRSEMNVSTLELGDSALYLCASSFQAWGYTFGSGTRLTVV.

Comment on this clone: Other DNA sequences in this sample translate to the same CDR3. V usage is TRBV28 and J usage is TRBJ1-5, with D unclear. Germline V gene sequence: CDR1 MDHEN, CDR2 SYDVKM. This CDR3 is built from 13 residues. V dropped 3 bases and J dropped 2 bases, with 5 bases sitting between them. CDR3 sequence (DNA): TGTGCCAGCAGTTTGGCGGGCAATCAGCCCCAGCATTTT. Translating it yields CASSLAGNQPQHF.

CDR3 loop: CASSSRTGTYEQYF. The CDR3 region has the DNA TGTGCCAGCTCATCACGGACAGGGACCTACGAGCAGTACTTC. The rearrangement joins TRBV18 to TRBJ2-7; TRBD1 aligns across 8 bases. Germline V gives CDR1 KGHSH, CDR2 LQKENI. The CDR3 sequence is 14 residues long. V was pared by 5 bases and J by 2 bases, with 5 bases of the junction left unmatched.

This clone showed up just once. This sequence joins TRBV2 and TRBJ1-5; D might be TRBD1 (5 bases). CDR1 is SNHLY and CDR2 is FYNNEI in the germline V gene. V was shortened by 8 bases and J by 4 bases, with 12 bases between the two germline ends. The CDR3 covers 13 residues. The CDR3: CASRDLRNQPQHF. The CDR3 coding sequence is TGTGCCAGCCGGGACTTAAGGAATCAGCCCCAGCATTTT.

The table lists this clone with a count of one. The chain recombines TRBV6-5 with TRBJ2-1; a possible D gene is TRBD2 (5 bases). The V end was cut by 7 bases, the J end by 0 bases, with 13 bases between. CDR3 length: 15 amino acids. The germline V gene encodes CDR1 MNHEY and CDR2 SVGAGI. CDR3 DNA: TGTGCCAGCACTAAAGCGGCCAGCTCCTACAATGAGCAGTTCTTC. The encoded protein is CASTKAASSYNEQFF.

V and J are TRBV5-1 and TRBJ1-1; 7 nucleotides match TRBD1. Per germline, CDR1 SGHRS and CDR2 YFSETQ. CDR3 length: 17 residues. With V trimmed by 4 bases and J by 2 bases, 14 bases remained unmatched. The CDR3 DNA reads TGCGCCAGCAGCCTGGACCACAGGGGAGTTCGCAACACTGAAGCTTTCTTT. It is translated as CASSLDHRGVRNTEAFF.

This chain uses TRBV7-3 with TRBJ2-1; 9 bases match TRBD1. Germline CDR1 is SGHTA and CDR2 is FQGTGA. This CDR3 has 14 residues. The trim removed 1 base at V and 9 bases at J, leaving 4 bases unmatched. CDR3 in amino acids: CASSLKQGAVEQFF. CDR3 bases: TGTGCCAGCAGCTTAAAACAGGGGGCGGTTGAGCAGTTCTTC.

This clone was counted between two and nine times. The chain links TRBV6-8 to TRBJ1-5; 7 bases are shared with TRBD1. The CDR3 has 15 amino acids. Trimming at V came to 7 bases and at J to 11 bases, leaving 17 bases not matched to a gene. Germline values: CDR1 MNHGY, CDR2 SAAAGT. CDR3 sequence reads: CASTYGQASIKTQHF. The CDR3 nucleotides read TGTGCCAGCACATACGGACAGGCGTCTATTAAAACCCAGCATTTT.